The sequence of this TCR beta chain was determined in a study of cytomegalovirus exposure and HLA in healthy donors. PCR primers comprised 60 Vbeta and 13 Jbeta primers. Some clones are missing from TCRdb's copy, which holds only in-frame ones; the method was immunoSEQ multiplex PCR. In the table there are some 150,000 clones, about 80% of which are singletons. This clone occurred once. Its antigen is still unknown. Unmatched junction bases numbered 14, after V lost 4 bases and J lost 2 bases. Germline V gives CDR1 LNHNV, CDR2 YYDKDF (reference sequence). The CDR3 sequence is 18 residues long. Findings of the study overall: The authors enumerated over 150 TCR beta chains as linked to cytomegalovirus. An analysis done earlier found most TCR beta V segments productive about 87% or about 30% of the time.

The sample consisted of PBMCs. The origin of this receptor is a man aged 25-40 years in good health and CMV-seropositive. J is TRBJ2-1 and V is TRBV15; TRBD1 agrees at 7 bases. The CDR3 here is CATSISSQGEMTYNEQFF. CDR3 bases: TGTGCCACCAGCATATCGTCCCAGGGGGAAATGACCTACAATGAGCAGTTCTTC. The full variable domain, with the rest looked up from reference TRBV15 and TRBJ2-1, is DAMVIQNPRYQVTQFGKPVTLSCSQTLNHNVMYWYQQKSSQAPKLLFHYYDKDFNNEADTPDNFQSRRPNTSFCFLDIRSPGLGDTAMYLCATSISSQGEMTYNEQFFGPGTRLTVL.